This TCR beta chain was captured by sequencing in a study of blood T cell repertoires in COVID-19. CDR3 size: 16 residues. Germline CDR1 SGDLS, CDR2 YYNGEE. V was pared by 4 bases and J by 7 bases, with 14 bases of the junction left unmatched. The authors' processing: Reference gene primer amplification yielded estimated nucleated cell counts. Generated by immunoSEQ multiplex PCR, the TCRdb table keeps only in-frame clones and is missing some. From that table come the V and J calls and clone size; the DNA was used to work out D and trimming. The table shows around 700,000 clones, with 75% to 90% occurring only once.

The TCR was taken from a woman aged 18-29 years with acute or convalescent COVID-19. The material sequenced was peripheral blood. The chain recombines TRBV9 with TRBJ1-2; 9 nucleotides align to TRBD1. CDR3 protein: CASSRTTQGAHSGYTF. DNA for the CDR3: TGTGCCAGCAGCCGTACGACACAGGGGGCGCACAGTGGCTACACCTTC.